One sample yielded the 6 T cell receptor beta chains listed below, sequenced in a study of neurological immune-mediated disorders. TCRdb redid the calling of the 5' RACE reads with MiXCR, one entry per CDR3 protein. The sample consists of 49,000 or so distinct CDR3 sequences, 16% of them appearing once. The source material was PBMCs. These TCRs come from a man in his sixties in good health.

On this clonotype: Given a much more abundant clone one base away, this may be a read error. The rearrangement links TRBV29-1 to TRBJ1-2; 7 positions match TRBD1. This CDR3 contains 12 residues. The germline V gene has CDR1 SQVTM and CDR2 ANQGSEA. CDR3 loop: CSTSQGNYVYTF. CDR3 DNA sequence: TGCAGCACCTCACAGGGGAATTATGTCTACACCTTC.

CDR3 protein: CASSPRGSGNNEQFF. CDR3 bases: TGTGCCAGCAGCCCCAGGGGTAGCGGCAACAATGAGCAGTTCTTC. The rearrangement joins TRBV3-1 to TRBJ2-1, with D perhaps assigned TRBD1 or TRBD2 (6 bases each). CDR1 LGHDT and CDR2 YNNKEL come from the germline V gene (reference sequence). V lost 4 bases to trimming and J lost 5 bases, with 15 bases between them. The CDR3 runs to 15 residues.

This clonotype is deemed medium-sized. The chain couples TRBV9 to TRBJ2-5, with 8 nucleotides matching TRBD2. With 0 bases clipped from V and 5 bases from J, the junction kept 6 bases outside the gene matches. This CDR3 contains 15 residues. In germline, CDR1 is SGDLS, CDR2 YYNGEE. CDR3 DNA: TGTGCCAGCAGCGTAGATAGCGGGATGGGGGAGACCCAGTACTTC. This translates into CASSVDSGMGETQYF.

This clonotype was found many times. The V gene is TRBV5-1, the J gene TRBJ2-5; unclear D gene. V lost 4 bases and J lost 2, with 12 bases in between. CDR3 length: 14 residues. Germline CDR1 and CDR2: SGHRS and YFSETQ. The CDR3 sequence: CASSAPSVQETQYF. In DNA, the CDR3 is TGCGCCAGCAGCGCCCCGTCCGTGCAAGAGACCCAGTACTTC.

This clonotype was counted many times. This chain connects TRBV7-2 to TRBJ2-3; the D gene could be TRBD1 or TRBD2 (5 bases each). V lost 1 base to trimming and J lost 5 bases, with 13 bases between them. This CDR3 has 15 amino acids. Germline CDR1 is SGHTA and CDR2 is FQGNSA. CDR3 sequence reads: CASSLVGQGVDTQYF. CDR3 coding DNA: TGTGCCAGCAGCTTAGTTGGGCAGGGAGTAGATACGCAGTATTTT.

About this clonotype: It may be a read error: a sequence one base away is much more abundant. The chain is built from TRBV9 and TRBJ1-1; D gene uncertain. The CDR3 totals 12 residues. CDR1 is SGDLS and CDR2 is YYNGEE in the germline V gene. V was cut by 4 bases and J by 1 base, with 5 bases left in between. The CDR3 DNA follows: TGTGCCAGCAGCTATGGGAACACTGAAGCTTTCTTT. Its protein product is CASSYGNTEAFF. Looking up the rest from reference TRBV9 and TRBJ1-1 gives the full variable domain: DSGVTQTPKHLITATGQRVTLRCSPRSGDLSVYWYQQSLDQGLQFLIQYYNGEERAKGNILERFSAQQFPDLHSELNLSSLELGDSALYFCASSYGNTEAFFGQGTRLTVV.